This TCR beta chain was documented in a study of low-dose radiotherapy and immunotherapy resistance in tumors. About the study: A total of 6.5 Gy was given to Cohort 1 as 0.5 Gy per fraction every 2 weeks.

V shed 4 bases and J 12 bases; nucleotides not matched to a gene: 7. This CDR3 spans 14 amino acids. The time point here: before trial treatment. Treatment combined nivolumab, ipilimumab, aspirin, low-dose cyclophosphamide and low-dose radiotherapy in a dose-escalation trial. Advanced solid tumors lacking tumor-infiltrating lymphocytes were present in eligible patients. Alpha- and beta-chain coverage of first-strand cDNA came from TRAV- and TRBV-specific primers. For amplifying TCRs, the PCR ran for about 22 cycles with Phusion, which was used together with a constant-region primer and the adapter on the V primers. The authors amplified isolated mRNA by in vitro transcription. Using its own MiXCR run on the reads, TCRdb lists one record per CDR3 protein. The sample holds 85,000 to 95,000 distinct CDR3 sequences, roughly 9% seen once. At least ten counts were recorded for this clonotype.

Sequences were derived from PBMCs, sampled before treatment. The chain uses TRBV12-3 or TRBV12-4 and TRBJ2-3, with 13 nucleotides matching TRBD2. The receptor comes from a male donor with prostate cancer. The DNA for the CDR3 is TGTGCCAGCAGTTACGAACTAGCGGGAGGGCCCCAGTATTTT. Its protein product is CASSYELAGGPQYF.